This T cell receptor (beta chain) was recovered during a study of cytomegalovirus exposure and HLA in healthy donors. As for the study in general: Approximately 83 million unique TCRs from HLA-typed donors were held in an early data release. General observations from the study: Follow-up analysis seemed to connect common viral pathogens with several of the most significant clusters identified. Analysis was performed later, and it showed HLA-associated TCR beta chains to be more clonally expanded than equally common others.

All the people who gave samples were healthy bone marrow donors. This clone turned up a few times. Its specificity is not known. Primers for the PCR totalled 60 Vbeta and 13 Jbeta. Sequencing used immunoSEQ multiplex PCR; TCRdb keeps in-frame clones, though not all of them. This table holds some 130,000 clones, over 65% found once. The junction had 5 bases not matched to a gene; V was cut back by 4 bases and J by 5 bases. CDR1 is SGHDT, CDR2 YYEEEE, per germline. This CDR3 comprises 14 residues. This receptor was identified in a female donor in good health and CMV-seropositive. The sequenced sample was PBMCs. The J gene is TRBJ2-1, the V gene TRBV5-6; 8 nucleotides line up with TRBD2. The DNA for the CDR3 is TGTGCCAGCAGCCTTAGCGGGACCCACAATGAGCAGTTCTTC. As protein: CASSLSGTHNEQFF.